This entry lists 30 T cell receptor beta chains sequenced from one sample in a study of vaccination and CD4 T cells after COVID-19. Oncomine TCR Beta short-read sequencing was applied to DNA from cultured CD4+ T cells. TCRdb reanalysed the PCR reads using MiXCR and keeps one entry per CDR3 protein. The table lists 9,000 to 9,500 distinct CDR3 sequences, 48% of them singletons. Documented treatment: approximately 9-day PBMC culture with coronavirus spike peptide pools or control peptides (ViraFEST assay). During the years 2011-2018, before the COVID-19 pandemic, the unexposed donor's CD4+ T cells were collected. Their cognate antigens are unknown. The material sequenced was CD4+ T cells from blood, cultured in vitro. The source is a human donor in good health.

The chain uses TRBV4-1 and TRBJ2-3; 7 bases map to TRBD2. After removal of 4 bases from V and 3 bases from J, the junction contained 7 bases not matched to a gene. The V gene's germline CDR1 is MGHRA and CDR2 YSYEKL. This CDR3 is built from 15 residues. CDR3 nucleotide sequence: TGCGCCAGCAGCCTCGATGGAGCGGGGACAGATACGCAGTATTTT. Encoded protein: CASSLDGAGTDTQYF.

The CDR3 DNA reads TGTGCCAGCAGCCCAATAGGCGGAACTAACTATGGCTACACCTTC. This translates into CASSPIGGTNYGYTF. The chain has TRBV7-2 and TRBJ1-2, with D uncertain. This CDR3 contains 15 residues. Between the trimmed V and J ends, which lost 5 bases and 0 bases, there was a span of 13 bases. CDR1 is SGHTA and CDR2 is FQGNSA in the germline V gene.

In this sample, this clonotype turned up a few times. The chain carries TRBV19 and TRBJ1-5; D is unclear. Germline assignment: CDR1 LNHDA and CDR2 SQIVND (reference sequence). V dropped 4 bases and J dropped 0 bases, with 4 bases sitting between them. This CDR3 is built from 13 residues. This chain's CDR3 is CASSKGSNQPQHF. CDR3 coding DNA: TGTGCCAGTAGTAAGGGTAGCAATCAGCCCCAGCATTTT.

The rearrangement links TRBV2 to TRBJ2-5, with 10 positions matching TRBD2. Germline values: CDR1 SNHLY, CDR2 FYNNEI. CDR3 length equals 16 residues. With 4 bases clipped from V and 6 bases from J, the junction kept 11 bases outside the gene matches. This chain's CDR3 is CASSGNSGGAGQTQYF. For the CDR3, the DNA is TGTGCCAGCAGTGGGAACAGCGGGGGGGCCGGACAGACCCAGTACTTC. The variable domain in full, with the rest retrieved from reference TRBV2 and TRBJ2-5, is EPEVTQTPSHQVTQMGQEVILRCVPISNHLYFYWYRQILGQKVEFLVSFYNNEISEKSEIFDDQFSVERPDGSNFTLKIRSTKLEDSAMYFCASSGNSGGAGQTQYFGPGTRLLVL.

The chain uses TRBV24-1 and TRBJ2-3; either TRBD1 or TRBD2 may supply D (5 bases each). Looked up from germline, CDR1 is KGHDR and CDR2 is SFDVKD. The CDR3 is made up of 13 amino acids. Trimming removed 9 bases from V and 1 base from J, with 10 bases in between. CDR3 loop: CATGRGGTDTQYF. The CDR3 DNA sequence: TGTGCCACCGGTCGAGGGGGCACAGATACGCAGTATTTT.

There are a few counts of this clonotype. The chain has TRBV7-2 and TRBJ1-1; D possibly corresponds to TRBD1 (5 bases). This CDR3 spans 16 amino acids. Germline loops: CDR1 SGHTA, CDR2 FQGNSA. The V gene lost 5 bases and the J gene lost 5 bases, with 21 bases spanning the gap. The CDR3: CASSTIGQARRTEAFF. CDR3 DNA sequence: TGTGCCAGCAGCACCATAGGACAAGCTCGGAGAACTGAAGCTTTCTTT.

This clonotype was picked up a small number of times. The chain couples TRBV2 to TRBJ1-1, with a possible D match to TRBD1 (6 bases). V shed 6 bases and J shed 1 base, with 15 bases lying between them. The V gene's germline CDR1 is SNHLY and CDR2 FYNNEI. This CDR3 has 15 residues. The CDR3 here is CASRELSTGNTEAFF. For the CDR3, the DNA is TGTGCCAGCAGAGAGCTATCGACAGGGAACACTGAAGCTTTCTTT.

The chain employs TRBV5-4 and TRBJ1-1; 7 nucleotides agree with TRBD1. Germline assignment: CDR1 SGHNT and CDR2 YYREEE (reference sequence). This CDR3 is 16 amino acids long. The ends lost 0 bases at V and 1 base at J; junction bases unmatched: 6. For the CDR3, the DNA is TGTGCCAGCAGCTTGGTTAGGACAGGAGCGAACACTGAAGCTTTCTTT. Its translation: CASSLVRTGANTEAFF.

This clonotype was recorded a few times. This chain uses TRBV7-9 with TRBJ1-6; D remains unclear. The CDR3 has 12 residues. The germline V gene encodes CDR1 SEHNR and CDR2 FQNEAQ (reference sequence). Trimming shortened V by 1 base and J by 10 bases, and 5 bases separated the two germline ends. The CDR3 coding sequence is TGTGCCAGCAGCTTAGAGGCCTCACCCCTCCACTTT. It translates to CASSLEASPLHF.

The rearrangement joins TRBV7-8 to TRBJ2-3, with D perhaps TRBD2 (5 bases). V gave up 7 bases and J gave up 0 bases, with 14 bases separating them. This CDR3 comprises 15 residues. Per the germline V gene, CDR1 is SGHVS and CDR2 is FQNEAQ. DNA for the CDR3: TGTGCCAGCACCCCTTTGACTACGAGCACAGATACGCAGTATTTT. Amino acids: CASTPLTTSTDTQYF.

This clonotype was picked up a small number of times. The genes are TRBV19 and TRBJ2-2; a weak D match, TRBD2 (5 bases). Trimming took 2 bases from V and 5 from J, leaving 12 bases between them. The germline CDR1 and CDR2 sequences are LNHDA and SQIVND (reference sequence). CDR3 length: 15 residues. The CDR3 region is CASSISGSLTGELFF. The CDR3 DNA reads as TGTGCCAGTAGTATATCGGGGAGTCTAACCGGGGAGCTGTTTTTT.

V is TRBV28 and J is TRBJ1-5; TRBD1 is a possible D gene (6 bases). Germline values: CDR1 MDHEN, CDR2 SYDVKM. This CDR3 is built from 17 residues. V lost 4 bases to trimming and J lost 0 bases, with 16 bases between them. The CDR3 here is CASSSIQGVYSNQPQHF. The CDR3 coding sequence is TGTGCCAGCAGTTCCATACAGGGCGTTTATAGCAATCAGCCCCAGCATTTT.

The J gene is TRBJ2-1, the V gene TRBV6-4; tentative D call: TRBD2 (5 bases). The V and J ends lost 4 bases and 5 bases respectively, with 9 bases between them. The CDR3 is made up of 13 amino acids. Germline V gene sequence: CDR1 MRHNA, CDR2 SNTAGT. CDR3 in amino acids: CASSASTNNEQFF. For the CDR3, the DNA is TGTGCCAGCAGTGCTAGCACGAACAATGAGCAGTTCTTC.

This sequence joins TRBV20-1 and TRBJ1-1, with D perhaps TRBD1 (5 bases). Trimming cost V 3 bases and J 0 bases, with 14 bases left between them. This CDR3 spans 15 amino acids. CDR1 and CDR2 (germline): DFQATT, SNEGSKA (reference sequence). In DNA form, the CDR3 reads TGCAGTGCTAGGCAGGGTAGCGGCTTGAACACTGAAGCTTTCTTT. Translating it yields CSARQGSGLNTEAFF.

CDR3 in DNA: TGCGCCAGCAGCTTTGAGGGGGGCCTGGGCACTGAAGCTTTCTTT. This encodes CASSFEGGLGTEAFF. The chain has TRBV5-1 and TRBJ1-1, with D maybe TRBD1 (6 bases). The CDR3 covers 15 residues. Trimming removed 2 bases at V and 4 bases at J, with 15 bases between. CDR1 is SGHRS and CDR2 is YFSETQ in the germline V gene.

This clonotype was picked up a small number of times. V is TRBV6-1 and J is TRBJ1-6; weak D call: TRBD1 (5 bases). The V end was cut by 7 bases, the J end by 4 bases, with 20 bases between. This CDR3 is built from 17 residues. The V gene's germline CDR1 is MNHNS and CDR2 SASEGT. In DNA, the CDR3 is TGTGCCAGCATCCTGGGACCCCCCAACATATATAATTCACCCCTCCACTTT. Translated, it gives CASILGPPNIYNSPLHF.

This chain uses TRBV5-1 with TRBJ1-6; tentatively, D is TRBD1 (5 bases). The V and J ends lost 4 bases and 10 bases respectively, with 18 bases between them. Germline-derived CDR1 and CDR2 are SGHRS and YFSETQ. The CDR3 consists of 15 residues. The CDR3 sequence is CASSLGPGSVSPLHF. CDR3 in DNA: TGCGCCAGCAGCCTGGGACCTGGTTCGGTATCACCCCTCCACTTT.

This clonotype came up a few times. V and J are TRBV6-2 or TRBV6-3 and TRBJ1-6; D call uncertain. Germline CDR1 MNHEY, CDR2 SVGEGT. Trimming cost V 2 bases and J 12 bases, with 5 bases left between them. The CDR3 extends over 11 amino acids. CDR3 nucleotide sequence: TGTGCCAGCAGTTACAAGGGACCCCTCCACTTT. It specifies CASSYKGPLHF.

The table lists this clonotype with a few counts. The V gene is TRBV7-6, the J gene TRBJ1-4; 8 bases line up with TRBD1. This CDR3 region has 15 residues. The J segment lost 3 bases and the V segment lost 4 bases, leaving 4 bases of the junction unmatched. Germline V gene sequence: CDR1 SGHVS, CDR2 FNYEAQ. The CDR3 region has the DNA TGTGCCAGCAGCTCCTTGGGACAGGCTAATGAAAAACTGTTTTTT. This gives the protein CASSSLGQANEKLFF. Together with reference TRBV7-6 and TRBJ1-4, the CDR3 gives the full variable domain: GAGVSQSPRYKVTKRGQDVALRCDPISGHVSLYWYRQALGQGPEFLTYFNYEAQQDKSGLPNDRFSAERPEGSISTLTIQRTEQRDSAMYRCASSSLGQANEKLFFGSGTQLSVL.

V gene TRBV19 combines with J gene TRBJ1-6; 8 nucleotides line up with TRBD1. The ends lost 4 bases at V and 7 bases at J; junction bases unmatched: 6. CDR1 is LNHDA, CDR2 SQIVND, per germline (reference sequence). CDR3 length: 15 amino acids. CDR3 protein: CASSTGTGGNSPLHF. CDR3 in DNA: TGTGCCAGTAGTACCGGAACAGGGGGAAATTCACCCCTCCACTTT.

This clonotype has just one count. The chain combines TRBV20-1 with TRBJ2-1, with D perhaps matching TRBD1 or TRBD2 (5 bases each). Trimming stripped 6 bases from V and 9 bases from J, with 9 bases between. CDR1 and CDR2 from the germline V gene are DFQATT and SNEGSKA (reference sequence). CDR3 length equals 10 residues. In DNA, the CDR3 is TGCAGTGCCGAGAGGGGTGAGCAGTTCTTC. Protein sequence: CSAERGEQFF.

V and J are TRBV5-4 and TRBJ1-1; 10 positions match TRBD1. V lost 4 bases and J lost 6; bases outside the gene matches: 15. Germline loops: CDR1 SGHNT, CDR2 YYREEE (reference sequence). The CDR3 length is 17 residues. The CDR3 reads CASSQDRDRGLFPEAFF. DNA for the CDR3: TGTGCCAGCAGCCAAGACCGTGACAGGGGGCTGTTCCCTGAAGCTTTCTTT. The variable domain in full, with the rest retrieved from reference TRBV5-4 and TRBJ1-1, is ETGVTQSPTHLIKTRGQQVTLRCSSQSGHNTVSWYQQALGQGPQFIFQYYREEENGRGNFPPRFSGLQFPNYSSELNVNALELDDSALYLCASSQDRDRGLFPEAFFGQGTRLTVV.

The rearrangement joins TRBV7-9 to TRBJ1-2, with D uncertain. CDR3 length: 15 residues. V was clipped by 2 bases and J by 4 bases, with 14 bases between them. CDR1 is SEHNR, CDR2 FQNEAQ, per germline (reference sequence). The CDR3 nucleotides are TGTGCCAGCAGCTTATCGGCGGTAGCAATCTATGGCTACACCTTC. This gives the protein CASSLSAVAIYGYTF.

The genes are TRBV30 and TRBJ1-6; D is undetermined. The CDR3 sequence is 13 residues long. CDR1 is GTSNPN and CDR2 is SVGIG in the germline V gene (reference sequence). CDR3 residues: CAGNSPTNSPLHF. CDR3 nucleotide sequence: TGTGCAGGGAACAGCCCTACAAATTCACCCCTCCACTTT.

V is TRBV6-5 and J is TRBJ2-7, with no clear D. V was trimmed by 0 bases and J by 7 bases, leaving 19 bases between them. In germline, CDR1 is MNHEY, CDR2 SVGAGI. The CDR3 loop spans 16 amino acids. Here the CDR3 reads CASSYSSRNPSREQYF. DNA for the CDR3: TGTGCCAGCAGTTACTCGTCCCGGAATCCCTCAAGGGAGCAGTACTTC.

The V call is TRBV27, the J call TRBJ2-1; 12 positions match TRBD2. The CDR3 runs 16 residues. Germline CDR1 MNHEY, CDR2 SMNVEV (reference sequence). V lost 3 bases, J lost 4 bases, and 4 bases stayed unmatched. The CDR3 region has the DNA TGTGCCAGCAGTTTTCGACTAGCGGGAGCGTACAATGAGCAGTTCTTC. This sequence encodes CASSFRLAGAYNEQFF.

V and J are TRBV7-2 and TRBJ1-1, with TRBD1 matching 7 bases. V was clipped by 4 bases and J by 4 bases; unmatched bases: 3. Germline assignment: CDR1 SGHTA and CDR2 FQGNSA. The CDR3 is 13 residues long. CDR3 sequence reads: CASSSNRGTEAFF. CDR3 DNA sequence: TGTGCCAGCAGCTCCAACAGGGGCACTGAAGCTTTCTTT.

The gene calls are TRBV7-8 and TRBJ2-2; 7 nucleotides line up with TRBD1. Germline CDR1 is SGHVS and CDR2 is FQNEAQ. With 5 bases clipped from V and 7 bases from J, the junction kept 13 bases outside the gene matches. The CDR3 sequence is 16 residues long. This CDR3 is CASSNDHYNRGGELFF. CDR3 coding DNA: TGTGCCAGCAGCAATGATCACTATAACAGGGGCGGGGAGCTGTTTTTT.

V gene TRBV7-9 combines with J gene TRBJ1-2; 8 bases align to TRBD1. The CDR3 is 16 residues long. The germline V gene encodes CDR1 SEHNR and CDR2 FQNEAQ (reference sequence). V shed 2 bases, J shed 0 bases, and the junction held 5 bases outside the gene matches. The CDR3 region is CASSLPDRGANYGYTF. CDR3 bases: TGTGCCAGCAGCTTACCAGACAGGGGCGCTAACTATGGCTACACCTTC.

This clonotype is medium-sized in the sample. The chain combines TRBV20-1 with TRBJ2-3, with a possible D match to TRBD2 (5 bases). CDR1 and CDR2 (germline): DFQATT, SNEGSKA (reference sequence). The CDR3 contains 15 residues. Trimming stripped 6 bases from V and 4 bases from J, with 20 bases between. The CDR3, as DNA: TGCAGTGCCGTAGGGCAGCGGTATCGCCCAGATACGCAGTATTTT. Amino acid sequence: CSAVGQRYRPDTQYF.